These 31 T cell receptor beta chains came from one sample sequenced in a study of blood T cell repertoires in COVID-19. Some clones are missing from TCRdb's copy, which holds only in-frame ones; the method was immunoSEQ multiplex PCR. Altogether some 180,000 clones are present, approximately 92% being singletons, with the ten largest covering around 0.5%. The sample was peripheral blood. The source of these receptors is a man between 50 and 59 years old with acute or convalescent COVID-19.

The table lists this clone with a count of one. The chain employs TRBV3-1 (or the pseudogene TRBV3-2) and TRBJ2-6; D not resolved. This CDR3 has 15 amino acids. From germline, CDR1 is LGHDT and CDR2 YNNKEL (reference sequence). V lost 0 bases and J lost 1, with 4 bases in between. CDR3: CASSQDASGANVLTF. CDR3 bases: TGTGCCAGCAGCCAAGATGCGTCTGGGGCCAACGTCCTGACTTTC.

The chain recombines TRBV9 with TRBJ2-3; 8 nucleotides match TRBD2. With 6 bases clipped from V and 1 base from J, the junction kept 10 bases outside the gene matches. This CDR3 has 16 amino acids. Germline values: CDR1 SGDLS, CDR2 YYNGEE. CDR3 in DNA: TGTGCCAGCAACGCCGGGACTAGAGGTCGCACAGATACGCAGTATTTT. Its protein is CASNAGTRGRTDTQYF.

This sequence joins TRBV19 and TRBJ2-2; 15 bases fit TRBD2. The germline V gene encodes CDR1 LNHDA and CDR2 SQIVND (reference sequence). V was pared by 6 bases and J by 4 bases, with 9 bases of the junction left unmatched. The CDR3 runs 18 residues. DNA for the CDR3: TGTGCCAGTAGGAGAGAGGGACTAGCGGGGGGCGGCACCGGGGAGCTGTTTTTT. Protein sequence: CASRREGLAGGGTGELFF.

The chain is built from TRBV28 and TRBJ1-5, with D maybe TRBD1 (6 bases). The CDR3 runs 16 residues. Germline values: CDR1 MDHEN, CDR2 SYDVKM. V was clipped by 4 bases and J by 3 bases, with 16 bases between them. The CDR3 region is CASSWHPQGINQPQHF. CDR3 nucleotides: TGTGCCAGCAGTTGGCACCCCCAGGGGATCAATCAGCCCCAGCATTTT.

The CDR3 loop reads CASSPGPAGNVQYV. The CDR3 coding sequence is TGTGCCAGCAGCCCGGGACCAGCGGGTAACGTGCAGTACGTC. J is TRBJ2-7 and V is TRBV5-8; possible D gene TRBD2, 6 bases. V lost 4 bases, J lost 9 bases, and 20 bases lay in between. The CDR3 is 14 residues long. Germline V CDR1 and CDR2: SGHTS, YDEGEE.

This clone was found once. The chain recombines TRBV5-6 with TRBJ1-2, with D possibly TRBD1 on 5 matching bases. The CDR3 length is 14 residues. Trimming removed 5 bases at V and 3 bases at J, with 14 bases between. Per germline, CDR1 SGHDT and CDR2 YYEEEE. The CDR3 DNA sequence: TGTGCCAGCAGGCGCCGGTCAGGGCACTATGGCTACACCTTC. The encoded protein is CASRRRSGHYGYTF.

The rearrangement joins TRBV5-1 to TRBJ1-1; D perhaps matches TRBD1 (6 bases). Trimming pared 2 bases from V and 8 bases from J, leaving 19 bases between. This CDR3 is 15 amino acids long. Germline-derived CDR1 and CDR2 are SGHRS and YFSETQ. CDR3 residues: CASSFDRLAMMEAFF. The CDR3 nucleotides read TGCGCCAGCAGCTTTGACAGGCTCGCGATGATGGAAGCTTTCTTT.

This clone was seen a few times. The chain recombines TRBV7-8 with TRBJ2-5; tentatively, D is TRBD1 (6 bases). CDR1 is SGHVS, CDR2 FQNEAQ, per germline. CDR3 size: 17 residues. Trimming shortened V by 5 bases and J by 2 bases, and 21 bases separated the two germline ends. CDR3 sequence reads: CASSIGGVWTEQETQYF. CDR3 sequence (DNA): TGTGCCAGCAGCATAGGAGGAGTGTGGACAGAACAAGAGACCCAGTACTTC.

The chain combines TRBV4-2 with TRBJ2-1, with 7 bases identical to TRBD2. CDR3 length: 19 amino acids. CDR1 and CDR2 (germline): LGHNA, YNFKEQ. The V segment lost 2 bases and the J segment 4 bases; nucleotides outside the gene matches: 17. CDR3 nucleotide sequence: TGTGCCAGCAGCCAACAACTTGCTAGCGGAATCGGTCTTTACAATGAGCAGTTCTTC. Its translation is CASSQQLASGIGLYNEQFF.

The chain recombines TRBV7-3 with TRBJ2-2; 10 bases match TRBD2. Unmatched junction bases numbered 5, after V lost 2 bases and J lost 5 bases. CDR1 and CDR2 (germline): SGHTA, FQGTGA. This CDR3 contains 16 residues. In DNA, the CDR3 is TGTGCCAGCAGCTTATTAGCGGGAGGCGGGACCGGGGAGCTGTTTTTT. Translated, it gives CASSLLAGGGTGELFF.

J is TRBJ1-6 and V is TRBV6-5; 7 positions agree with TRBD1. This CDR3 comprises 14 residues. CDR1 MNHEY and CDR2 SVGAGI come from the germline V gene. J was trimmed by 10 bases and V by 4 bases; bases with no gene match: 7. CDR3 nucleotides: TGTGCCAGCAGTTTGGCAGGGGGTAACTCACCCCTCCACTTT. Translated, it gives CASSLAGGNSPLHF.

The chain links TRBV6-2 or TRBV6-3 to TRBJ2-3; D might be TRBD1 (5 bases). CDR3 length equals 13 residues. V lost 6 bases and J lost 3, with 10 bases in between. CDR1 MNHEY and CDR2 SVGEGT come from the germline V gene. This chain's CDR3 is CASSLTDTDTQYF. DNA of the CDR3: TGTGCCAGCAGCCTGACAGATACAGATACGCAGTATTTT.

The chain combines TRBV2 with TRBJ2-1, with a tentative D call TRBD2 (5 bases). The CDR3 loop spans 11 amino acids. With 3 bases removed from V and 9 bases from J, the gap between germline ends came to 6 bases. Germline V CDR1 and CDR2: SNHLY, FYNNEI. The DNA of the CDR3 is TGTGCCAGCAGTGACGCGGGTGAGCAGTTCTTC. Protein: CASSDAGEQFF.

About this clone: An end of the junction does not agree with germline; a read error may underlie this. This same CDR3 is encoded by further DNA sequences in the sample. This chain's CDR3 is CASSSGQVNTEAFF. The CDR3 coding sequence is TGTGCCAGCAGCTCGGGACAGGTGAACACTGAAGCTTTCTTT. The chain employs TRBV5-1 and TRBJ1-1; 8 bases are a match to TRBD1. The CDR3 covers 14 residues. Germline CDR1 reads SGHRS; CDR2 reads YFSETQ.

About this clone itself: Other nucleotide sequences in the sample specify the same CDR3. The CDR3, as DNA: TGTGCCAGCAGCCCGTGGACTGAGAACACTGAAGCTTTCTTT. Its translation is CASSPWTENTEAFF. V usage is TRBV3-1 (or the pseudogene TRBV3-2) and J usage is TRBJ1-1, with D hard to call. The germline CDR1 and CDR2 sequences are LGHDT and YNNKEL (reference sequence). The CDR3 sequence is 14 residues long. V was clipped by 4 bases and J by 1 base, with 10 bases between them.

The J gene is TRBJ1-5, the V gene TRBV19, with a weak D call TRBD1 (6 bases). V lost 3 bases and J lost 0, with 9 bases in between. The CDR3 has 15 amino acids. The V gene's germline CDR1 is LNHDA and CDR2 SQIVND (reference sequence). This CDR3 is CASSIGQSSNQPQHF. CDR3 DNA sequence: TGTGCCAGTAGTATTGGACAGAGTAGCAATCAGCCCCAGCATTTT.

The CDR3 sequence is CASSTSGLTYSYEQYF. The CDR3 DNA sequence: TGTGCCAGTAGTACCTCCGGACTGACTTACTCCTACGAGCAGTACTTC. This sequence joins TRBV19 and TRBJ2-7; the D gene is possibly TRBD2 (5 bases). V lost 4 bases and J lost 0, with 16 bases in between. The length of the CDR3 is 16 residues. Germline CDR1 is LNHDA and CDR2 is SQIVND (reference sequence).

The chain recombines TRBV19 with TRBJ1-4; D may be TRBD1 (5 bases). Germline V gene sequence: CDR1 LNHDA, CDR2 SQIVND (reference sequence). V lost 9 bases to trimming and J lost 1 base, with 21 bases between them. The CDR3 is 17 residues long. The CDR3 here is CARPHRGSIVTNEKLFF. In DNA form, the CDR3 reads TGTGCCAGGCCCCACCGGGGGAGTATCGTAACTAATGAAAAACTGTTTTTT.

The V call is TRBV6-5, the J call TRBJ2-3; 8 bases match TRBD2. Germline V gene sequence: CDR1 MNHEY, CDR2 SVGAGI. V was pared by 5 bases and J by 2 bases, with 6 bases of the junction left unmatched. This CDR3 comprises 15 residues. The CDR3 region has the DNA TGTGCCAGCAGTAAACTAGCGGTAAACACAGATACGCAGTATTTT. It is translated as CASSKLAVNTDTQYF.

The chain combines TRBV19 with TRBJ1-6; D is uncertain. CDR3 length: 15 residues. Germline CDR1 reads LNHDA; CDR2 reads SQIVND (reference sequence). V was pared by 2 bases and J by 8 bases, with 13 bases between. The CDR3 DNA reads TGTGCCAGTAGTATATCGTGGTTGAGCGATTCACCCCTCCACTTT. Translating it yields CASSISWLSDSPLHF.

V and J are TRBV18 and TRBJ1-1; TRBD1 aligns across 7 bases. The CDR3 loop spans 14 amino acids. With 4 bases clipped from V and 5 bases from J, the junction kept 7 bases outside the gene matches. Germline V lookup: CDR1 KGHSH, CDR2 LQKENI. The CDR3 DNA reads TGTGCCAGCTCACTCGGGACAGTAGGGACTGAAGCTTTCTTT. It specifies CASSLGTVGTEAFF.

This chain uses TRBV9 with TRBJ2-5, with TRBD1 identical over 7 bases. CDR3 length: 14 residues. CDR1 is SGDLS, CDR2 YYNGEE, per germline. Unmatched junction bases numbered 3, after V lost 1 base and J lost 3 bases. The CDR3 nucleotides read TGTGCCAGCAGCGTAAGGGGGCTGGAAGAGACCCAGTACTTC. It codes for CASSVRGLEETQYF.

The rearrangement links TRBV5-1 to TRBJ2-7; TRBD2 aligns across 9 bases. CDR1 and CDR2 (germline): SGHRS, YFSETQ. With 0 bases clipped from V and 4 bases from J, the junction kept 5 bases outside the gene matches. This CDR3 has 15 residues. CDR3 sequence (DNA): TGCGCCAGCAGCTTGGGACTAGCGGAGGGTTACGAGCAGTACTTC. Translated: CASSLGLAEGYEQYF.

CDR3 protein: CASSIDRRGSVYSGYTF. CDR3 DNA: TGTGCCAGTAGTATAGATAGGCGGGGCAGTGTGTACAGTGGCTACACCTTC. The V call is TRBV19, the J call TRBJ1-2; perhaps TRBD1 as D (5 bases). CDR3 size: 17 residues. The V gene lost 0 bases and the J gene lost 7 bases, with 21 bases spanning the gap. The V gene's germline CDR1 is LNHDA and CDR2 SQIVND (reference sequence).

CDR3 in amino acids: CAWSRGVGQPQHF. DNA of the CDR3: TGTGCCTGGAGTCGGGGGGTAGGTCAGCCCCAGCATTTT. The chain couples TRBV30 to TRBJ1-5, with D tentatively TRBD1 (5 bases). The CDR3 runs to 13 residues. V was shortened by 2 bases and J by 6 bases, with 11 bases between the two germline ends. From germline, CDR1 is GTSNPN and CDR2 SVGIG (reference sequence).

The V and J genes are TRBV28 and TRBJ1-2; D is unclear. Germline CDR1 and CDR2: MDHEN and SYDVKM. V lost 6 bases, J lost 6 bases, and 11 bases lay in between. The CDR3 runs 12 residues. The CDR3 DNA reads TGTGCCAGCAGCCCAGGTTTCGATGGCTACACCTTC. The encoded protein is CASSPGFDGYTF.

The chain uses TRBV7-2 and TRBJ2-5; 13 bases are shared with TRBD2. The CDR3 is made up of 18 amino acids. V lost 4 bases and J lost 4; bases outside the gene matches: 12. The germline V gene encodes CDR1 SGHTA and CDR2 FQGNSA. The DNA for the CDR3 is TGTGCCAGCAGCTCTACCGAAACTAGCGGGAGGGCCGCAGAGACCCAGTACTTC. Its protein is CASSSTETSGRAAETQYF.

The genes are TRBV5-1 and TRBJ2-5; 7 bases are a match to TRBD2. The V gene's germline CDR1 is SGHRS and CDR2 YFSETQ. Trimming took 3 bases from V and 1 from J; bases not matched to a gene: 18. This CDR3 has 19 residues. CDR3 in DNA: TGCGCCAGCAGCTACCAACCCCCCTTCCGTGGGGGGGGCCAAGAGACCCAGTACTTC. This translates into CASSYQPPFRGGGQETQYF.

The chain combines TRBV19 with TRBJ2-3; D may be TRBD2 (5 bases). CDR3 size: 14 residues. The ends were cut back, 4 bases at V and 0 bases at J, with 8 bases in the middle. CDR1 and CDR2 (germline): LNHDA, SQIVND (reference sequence). CDR3 coding DNA: TGTGCCAGTAGTACACTAGATAGCACAGATACGCAGTATTTT. This sequence encodes CASSTLDSTDTQYF.

This clone was observed once. The chain employs TRBV7-6 and TRBJ2-3; TRBD1 aligns across 9 bases. The trim removed 2 bases at V and 4 bases at J, leaving 4 bases unmatched. From germline, CDR1 is SGHVS and CDR2 FNYEAQ. The CDR3 is 15 residues long. The CDR3 DNA reads TGTGCCAGCAGCTTATCTTGGACAGGGGCAGATACGCAGTATTTT. It is translated as CASSLSWTGADTQYF. Filled out from reference TRBV7-6 and TRBJ2-3, the complete variable domain reads GAGVSQSPRYKVTKRGQDVALRCDPISGHVSLYWYRQALGQGPEFLTYFNYEAQQDKSGLPNDRFSAERPEGSISTLTIQRTEQRDSAMYRCASSLSWTGADTQYFGPGTRLTVL.

This clone came up once. The rearrangement uses TRBV10-3 and TRBJ1-5; 10 bases align to TRBD1. The V gene's germline CDR1 is ENHRY and CDR2 SYGVKD. The CDR3 has 15 amino acids. The V segment lost 3 bases and the J segment 7 bases; nucleotides outside the gene matches: 6. CDR3 nucleotides: TGTGCCATCAGTGACCGGGACAGGGGTTGGCAGCCCCAGCATTTT. Translating it yields CAISDRDRGWQPQHF.